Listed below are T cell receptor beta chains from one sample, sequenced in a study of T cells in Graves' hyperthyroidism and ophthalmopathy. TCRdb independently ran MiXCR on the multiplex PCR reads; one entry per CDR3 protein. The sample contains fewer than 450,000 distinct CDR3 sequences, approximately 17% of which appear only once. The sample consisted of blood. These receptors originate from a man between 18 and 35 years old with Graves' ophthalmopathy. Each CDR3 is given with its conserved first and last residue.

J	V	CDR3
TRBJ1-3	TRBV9	CASSPSGRAGNTIYF
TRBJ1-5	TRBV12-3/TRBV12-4	CASSFGGSGNQPQHF
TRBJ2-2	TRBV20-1	CSAFTRERDTGELFF
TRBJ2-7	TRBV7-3	CASSLSRQGAYEQYF
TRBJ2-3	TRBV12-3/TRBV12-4	CASAWLTTDTQYF
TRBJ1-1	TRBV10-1	CASSESQRGAFF
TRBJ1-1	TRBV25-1	CASSEFTINTEAFF
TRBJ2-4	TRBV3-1	CASSQLEDIQYF
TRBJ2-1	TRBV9	CASSAGQGPLIGQFF
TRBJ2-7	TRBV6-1	CASSPDRAEQYF
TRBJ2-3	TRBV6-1	CASSPGAGRYTDTQYF
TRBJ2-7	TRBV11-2	CASSPRGRTGIGEQYF
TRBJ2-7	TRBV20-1	CSASIPGQDYEQYF
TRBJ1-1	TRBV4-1	CASSQVERGGEAFF
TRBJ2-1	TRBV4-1	CASSQVAPGNEQFF
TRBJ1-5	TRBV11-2	CASSPGNRGLPAREPQHF
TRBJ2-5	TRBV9	CASSVGGTDRRETQYF
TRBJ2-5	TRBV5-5	CASSLTLAGGQETQYF
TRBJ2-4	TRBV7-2	CASSLGTGTLAKNIQYF
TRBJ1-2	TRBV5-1	CASSSGQGRSGYTF
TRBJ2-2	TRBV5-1	CASSLGGSNTGELFF
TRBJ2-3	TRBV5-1	CASRPGSTDTQYF
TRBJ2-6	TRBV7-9	CASSPGRPGLTGANVLTF
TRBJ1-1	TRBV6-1	CASDSGGANTEAFF
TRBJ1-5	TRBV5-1	CASSLGTFSNQPQHF
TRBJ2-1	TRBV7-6	CASSPEIGGNEQFF
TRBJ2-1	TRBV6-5	CAISLTGAGYNEQFF
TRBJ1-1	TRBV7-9	CASSPGQSWVTEAFF
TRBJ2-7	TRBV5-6	CASSFTGSFYEQYF
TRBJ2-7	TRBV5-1	CASSTFPGTGAHEQYF
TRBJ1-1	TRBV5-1	CASSLAGGPVTEAFF
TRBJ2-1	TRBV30	CAWRQTEGDGGYNEQFF
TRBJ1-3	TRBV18	CASSPSPGNTIYF
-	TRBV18	CASSLGQNNEQYF
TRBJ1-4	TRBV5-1	CASSPSSVGEKLFF
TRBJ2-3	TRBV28	CASSFRTGSADTQYF
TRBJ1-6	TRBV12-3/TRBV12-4	CASSQRGGDSPLHF
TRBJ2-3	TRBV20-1	CSAPNRVITDTQYF
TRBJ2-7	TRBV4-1	CASSQVDMGFLGSEQYF
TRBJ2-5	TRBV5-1	CASSAGLTAWEETQYF